The 18 T cell receptor beta chains in this list originate from one sample, sequenced in a study of regulatory T cells in long-lasting Graves disease. Building the TCR beta libraries relied on iRepertoire HTBI primers, and CDR3 regions underwent Arm-PCR. TCRdb ran MiXCR on the multiplex PCR reads and lists one entry per CDR3 protein. The table lists some 370,000 distinct CDR3 sequences, around 21% of them singletons. Time point reported: persistent/refractory GD, antithyroid drugs over 5 years with positive TRAb. PBMC-extracted RNA yielded the TCR library. The input for sequencing was peripheral blood mononuclear cells (PBMCs), taken when the disease was refractory, from a patient treated with antithyroid drugs. All receptors derive from a female donor with Graves disease.

This clonotype was counted at least ten times. The rearrangement uses TRBV30 and TRBJ2-5, with 7 bases aligning to TRBD2. CDR3 size: 13 residues. Losses at the gene ends were 0 bases for V and 5 bases for J; bases not matched to a gene: 3. The germline gives CDR1 GTSNPN, CDR2 SVGIG (reference sequence). The CDR3 is CAWSVLSGETQYF. The CDR3 DNA is TGTGCCTGGAGTGTTCTTAGCGGGGAGACCCAGTACTTC.

Only a few counts were recorded for this clonotype. The chain has TRBV28 and TRBJ1-1; D is unclear. V dropped 5 bases and J dropped 6 bases, with 10 bases sitting between them. Germline-derived CDR1 and CDR2 are MDHEN and SYDVKM. This CDR3 is built from 12 residues. The CDR3 here is CASSQLFSEAFF. The CDR3, as DNA: TGTGCCAGCAGTCAGCTGTTCTCTGAAGCTTTCTTT.

This clonotype was observed a handful of times. V and J are TRBV7-2 and TRBJ2-4; D gene uncertain. Germline V gives CDR1 SGHTA, CDR2 FQGNSA. The V end lost 6 bases, the J end lost 1 base, and 16 bases lay between the germline ends. This CDR3 spans 16 amino acids. The CDR3 region is CASSVSGVGAKNIQYF. DNA for the CDR3: TGTGCCAGCAGTGTCAGTGGGGTAGGGGCCAAAAACATTCAGTACTTC.

The rearrangement joins TRBV10-1 to TRBJ2-7; weak D call: TRBD1 (5 bases). The CDR3 has 14 residues. CDR1 and CDR2 from the germline V gene are WNHNN and SYGVQD (reference sequence). Trimming shortened V by 0 bases and J by 1 base, and 7 bases separated the two germline ends. The CDR3 spells CASSESTGSYEQYF. The CDR3 DNA sequence: TGCGCCAGCAGTGAGTCAACAGGTTCCTACGAGCAGTACTTC.

This chain joins TRBV5-1 and TRBJ2-1; D gene uncertain. The CDR3 consists of 14 residues. V lost 5 bases and J lost 2, with 11 bases in between. Germline V gene data show CDR1 as SGHRS and CDR2 as YFSETQ. CDR3 coding DNA: TGCGCCAGCAGTGAGGCCAGAACCTACAATGAGCAGTTCTTC. Encoded protein: CASSEARTYNEQFF.

This clonotype has a count of ten or more. The chain employs TRBV28 and TRBJ1-2; D uncertain. The CDR3 loop spans 14 amino acids. The germline V gene encodes CDR1 MDHEN and CDR2 SYDVKM. V lost 3 bases and J 0 bases, leaving 8 bases between the germline ends. The DNA of the CDR3 is TGTGCCAGCAGTTTGTTGGGGACTAACTATGGCTACACCTTC. Translation gives CASSLLGTNYGYTF.

The rearrangement joins TRBV12-3 or TRBV12-4 to TRBJ2-7; D is undetermined. The ends were cut back, 3 bases at V and 1 base at J, with 16 bases in the middle. The CDR3 covers 16 residues. The CDR3 DNA is TGTGCCAGCAGTTTTCGTAGACTGGCGTCATCCTACGAGCAGTACTTC. Translation gives CASSFRRLASSYEQYF.

This clonotype was detected a few times. As DNA, the CDR3 is TGTGCCAGCAGCTCTTCCCGTCCTGGACTAGCGGAGGACTGGGGCTCCTACGAGCAGTACTTC. This codes for CASSSSRPGLAEDWGSYEQYF. This chain connects TRBV7-2 to TRBJ2-7; 10 bases fit TRBD2. CDR3 length: 21 residues. Germline assignment: CDR1 SGHTA and CDR2 FQGNSA. V was pared by 4 bases and J by 0 bases, with 21 bases of the junction left unmatched.

This clonotype has just a few counts. The chain is built from TRBV12-3 or TRBV12-4 and TRBJ1-2; 7 bases map to TRBD1. Unmatched junction bases numbered 8, after V lost 9 bases and J lost 4 bases. This CDR3 is built from 13 residues. The CDR3 loop reads CASGGQMSYGYTF. The CDR3 DNA is TGTGCCAGTGGGGGACAGATGAGCTATGGCTACACCTTC.

The chain joins TRBV5-5 to TRBJ1-5; 7 bases align to TRBD1. Germline values: CDR1 SGHKS, CDR2 YYEKEE (reference sequence). Unmatched junction bases numbered 5, after V lost 4 bases and J lost 4 bases. This CDR3 has 14 residues. This CDR3 reads CASSRATGNQPQHF. Here the CDR3 DNA reads TGTGCCAGCAGCCGCGCGACAGGGAATCAGCCCCAGCATTTT.

On this clonotype: The germline gene is not matched at one end of the junction; a read error may be the cause. The V and J genes are TRBV7-9 and TRBJ2-1, with TRBD2 identical over 9 bases. The CDR3 runs 16 residues. Per germline, CDR1 SEHNR and CDR2 FQNEAQ (reference sequence). In DNA, the CDR3 is TGTGTCAGCAGCTCTCCGGGACTAGCCTCCTACAATGAGCAGTTCTTC. It translates to CVSSSPGLASYNEQFF.

This clonotype was seen a few times. V and J are TRBV2 and TRBJ1-3, with D perhaps matching TRBD1 (5 bases). Looked up from germline, CDR1 is SNHLY and CDR2 is FYNNEI. The CDR3 totals 14 residues. The ends were cut back, 4 bases at V and 4 bases at J, with 11 bases in the middle. CDR3 amino acids: CASSGIGAGNTIYF. In nucleotides, the CDR3 is TGTGCCAGCAGTGGGATAGGGGCAGGAAACACCATATATTTT.

This clonotype was counted ten times or more. The chain recombines TRBV12-3 or TRBV12-4 with TRBJ1-1; no reliable D call. V lost 6 bases, J lost 2 bases, and 16 bases lay in between. CDR3 length equals 15 residues. The CDR3: CASRPPPDGNTEAFF. The CDR3 nucleotides read TGTGCCAGCAGGCCCCCCCCCGACGGTAACACTGAAGCTTTCTTT.

J is TRBJ2-2 and V is TRBV11-2; no reliable D call. The CDR3 contains 13 residues. The ends were cut back, 5 bases at V and 6 bases at J, with 10 bases in the middle. Looked up from germline, CDR1 is SGHAT and CDR2 is FQNNGV. DNA of the CDR3: TGTGCCAGCAGCGAAACTGGTGCCGGGGAGCTGTTTTTT. Translated, it gives CASSETGAGELFF.

The V and J genes are TRBV27 and TRBJ2-2; possible D gene TRBD2, 5 bases. Germline CDR1 and CDR2: MNHEY and SMNVEV (reference sequence). V lost 7 bases to trimming and J lost 3 bases, with 12 bases between them. There are 14 residues in the CDR3. The CDR3 loop is CASTGGRDTGELFF. In DNA, the CDR3 is TGTGCCAGCACCGGTGGGCGGGACACCGGGGAGCTGTTTTTT.

This clonotype was counted a few times. The CDR3 sequence is CASSQLGQGSEGYTF. CDR3 nucleotide sequence: TGTGCCAGCAGCCAATTGGGACAGGGGTCGGAAGGCTACACCTTC. V is TRBV3-1 and J is TRBJ1-2; the match to TRBD1 covers 10 bases. Looked up from germline, CDR1 is LGHDT and CDR2 is YNNKEL (reference sequence). This CDR3 is 15 amino acids long. V was pared by 2 bases and J by 8 bases, with 8 bases of the junction left unmatched.

This clonotype appeared a single time. The gene calls are TRBV6-1 and TRBJ2-3, with 16 positions matching TRBD2. The CDR3 loop spans 15 amino acids. V lost 6 bases to trimming and J lost 5 bases; unmatched junction nucleotides: 2. Looked up from germline, CDR1 is MNHNS and CDR2 is SASEGT. The CDR3 DNA sequence: TGTGCCAGCAGGGGACTAGCGGGAGGGGAAGATACGCAGTATTTT. Protein sequence: CASRGLAGGEDTQYF.

This clonotype was observed a handful of times. The gene calls are TRBV4-2 and TRBJ1-4; 9 nucleotides match TRBD1. The junction had 3 bases not matched to a gene; V was cut back by 4 bases and J by 0 bases. Germline V CDR1 and CDR2: LGHNA, YNFKEQ. The CDR3 is made up of 16 amino acids. CDR3 nucleotides: TGTGCCAGCAGCCCTGGGACAGGGACAACTAATGAAAAACTGTTTTTT. Protein sequence: CASSPGTGTTNEKLFF.